A single sample is the source of the 5 T cell receptor beta chains below, sequenced in a study of graft-versus-host responses after intestinal transplantation. TCRdb keeps only in-frame clones here, not all; method: immunoSEQ multiplex PCR. Of roughly 43,000 clones listed, 85% to 95% are singletons. Sequences were derived from PBMCs, sampled approximately 360 days after intestinal transplant. The receptors stem from a human patient who received an intestinal transplant, so some T cells may come from the graft donor.

The chain joins TRBV7-9 to TRBJ2-2; D is undetermined. Trimming stripped 2 bases from V and 4 bases from J, with 5 bases between. The germline gives CDR1 SEHNR, CDR2 FQNEAQ (reference sequence). The CDR3 has 13 residues. In DNA, the CDR3 is TGTGCCAGCAGCTTATATGGCACCGGGGAGCTGTTTTTT. Its protein product is CASSLYGTGELFF.

The chain recombines TRBV5-1 with TRBJ2-1; TRBD2 aligns across 8 bases. The CDR3 sequence is 19 residues long. Germline CDR1 is SGHRS and CDR2 is YFSETQ. The V and J ends lost 1 base and 3 bases, in that order; junction bases with no gene match: 15. In DNA, the CDR3 is TGCGCCAGCAGCTTGATGTTGGCGGGAGGCCCCCTCCGCTACAATGAGCAGTTCTTC. Its protein product is CASSLMLAGGPLRYNEQFF.

To note about this clone: Relative to the germline gene, one junction end is altered; a read error may explain this. The rearrangement joins TRBV2 to TRBJ1-1, with TRBD1 as a possible D gene (5 bases). There are 14 residues in the CDR3. Germline-derived CDR1 and CDR2 are SNHLY and FYNNEI. The CDR3 region has the DNA TGTGCCAGCATTGGAGAGGGACGGCCCACTGAGGCTTTCTTT. It codes for CASIGEGRPTEAFF.

The rearrangement joins TRBV28 to TRBJ2-1; 8 bases line up with TRBD2. Per germline, CDR1 MDHEN and CDR2 SYDVKM. Trimming at V came to 8 bases and at J to 9 bases, leaving 9 bases not matched to a gene. The CDR3 extends over 13 amino acids. CDR3 bases: TGTGCCAGCCTCTTAGGAGCGGGAGTTGAGCAGTTCTTC. Translated, it gives CASLLGAGVEQFF.

This chain connects TRBV6-4 to TRBJ1-6, with 7 nucleotides matching TRBD1. This CDR3 region has 16 residues. CDR1 and CDR2 from the germline V gene are MRHNA and SNTAGT. The ends lost 5 bases at V and 7 bases at J; junction bases unmatched: 11. The CDR3 coding sequence is TGTGCCAGCAGTCTTCAACCGGGACAGAGCAATTCACCCCTCCACTTT. It yields the protein CASSLQPGQSNSPLHF.